The next 28 T cell receptor beta chains were all read from a single sample in a study of cytomegalovirus exposure and HLA in healthy donors. Primers included in the PCR were 60 Vbeta and 13 Jbeta primers. Method: immunoSEQ multiplex PCR; TCRdb's copy keeps in-frame clones and lacks some. This sample yields 160,000 or so clones, of which 60% to 80% are seen a single time; around 2.4% belongs to the top ten. Sequenced: PBMCs. The receptors shown here come from a man aged 60 to 75 in good health and CMV-seronegative.

This clone was counted between two and nine times. The J gene is TRBJ2-7, the V gene TRBV6-1, with 11 bases matching TRBD2. Unmatched junction bases numbered 7, after V lost 0 bases and J lost 3 bases. From germline, CDR1 is MNHNS and CDR2 SASEGT. There are 17 residues in the CDR3. The chain's CDR3 is CASSEAETGTSGYEQYF. CDR3 nucleotide sequence: TGTGCCAGCAGTGAAGCCGAAACCGGGACTAGCGGCTACGAGCAGTACTTC.

The gene calls are TRBV6-1 and TRBJ2-1; D not resolved. CDR1 and CDR2 from the germline V gene are MNHNS and SASEGT. V was cut by 5 bases and J by 12 bases, with 17 bases left in between. CDR3 length equals 13 residues. In nucleotides, the CDR3 is TGTGCCAGCAGTCCACGGTTTGTCCTTGGGCAGTTCTTC. Amino acids: CASSPRFVLGQFF.

This clone appeared once. This chain connects TRBV5-1 to TRBJ2-7, with 10 bases matching TRBD2. This CDR3 contains 18 residues. The J segment lost 0 bases and the V segment lost 0 bases, leaving 9 bases of the junction unmatched. CDR1 and CDR2 (germline): SGHRS, YFSETQ. In DNA form, the CDR3 reads TGCGCCAGCAGCTTGGGAGCTAGCGGGGGCCCTACCTCCTACGAGCAGTACTTC. This encodes CASSLGASGGPTSYEQYF.

The chain combines TRBV16 with TRBJ2-4; 8 nucleotides line up with TRBD1. Germline CDR1 reads KGHSY; CDR2 reads FQNENV. The CDR3 is 17 residues long. Losses at the gene ends were 2 bases for V and 0 bases for J; bases not matched to a gene: 6. The CDR3 region has the DNA TGTGCCAGCAGCCAACAAACAGGGGGTGAAGCCAAAAACATTCAGTACTTC. Its translation is CASSQQTGGEAKNIQYF. The full variable domain, with the rest looked up from reference TRBV16 and TRBJ2-4, is GEEVAQTPKHLVRGEGQKAKLYCAPIKGHSYVFWYQQVLKNEFKFLISFQNENVFDETGMPKERFSAKCLPNSPCSLEIQATKLEDSAVYFCASSQQTGGEAKNIQYFGAGTRLSVL.

The gene calls are TRBV19 and TRBJ2-2; 9 nucleotides agree with TRBD1. The junction had 9 bases not matched to a gene; V was cut back by 6 bases and J by 7 bases. Germline CDR1 LNHDA, CDR2 SQIVND (reference sequence). The CDR3 has 15 residues. DNA for the CDR3: TGTGCCAGTAGCATGGGACAGGGATACGGCGGGGAGCTGTTTTTT. It yields the protein CASSMGQGYGGELFF.

The chain is built from TRBV2 and TRBJ1-2; 7 positions match TRBD1. V lost 5 bases and J lost 2; bases outside the gene matches: 5. Germline values: CDR1 SNHLY, CDR2 FYNNEI. The CDR3 contains 14 residues. The CDR3 nucleotides are TGTGCCAGCAGTTTCCGGGACAGAAACTATGGCTACACCTTC. Translation: CASSFRDRNYGYTF.

V is TRBV7-8 and J is TRBJ2-1, with D perhaps TRBD1 (6 bases). This CDR3 has 14 residues. Trimming pared 4 bases from V and 5 bases from J, leaving 12 bases between. Germline V gene lookup returns CDR1 SGHVS and CDR2 FQNEAQ. The CDR3 DNA sequence: TGTGCCAGCAGCTCAGCAGGGGTGAACAATGAGCAGTTCTTC. It translates to CASSSAGVNNEQFF.

The rearrangement links TRBV6-1 to TRBJ2-7, with TRBD1 identical over 8 bases. CDR3 size: 14 residues. Germline V gives CDR1 MNHNS, CDR2 SASEGT. Germline trimming cut 4 bases from V and 4 bases from J; bases unmatched to any gene: 6. CDR3 bases: TGTGCCAGCAGTGTTTCGGACAGGGAATACGAGCAGTACTTC. This encodes CASSVSDREYEQYF.

The V call is TRBV4-1, the J call TRBJ2-7; unclear D gene. The V and J ends lost 0 bases and 2 bases respectively, with 8 bases between them. Germline V gives CDR1 MGHRA, CDR2 YSYEKL. This CDR3 comprises 14 residues. The CDR3 sequence: CASSQDLTAYEQYF. In DNA form, the CDR3 reads TGCGCCAGCAGCCAAGATCTAACAGCCTACGAGCAGTACTTC.

This clone was seen only a few times. The chain uses TRBV5-1 and TRBJ1-1; perhaps TRBD1 as D (6 bases). This CDR3 region has 14 residues. Germline CDR1 and CDR2: SGHRS and YFSETQ. The germline V and J ends were trimmed by 2 bases and 0 bases, with 8 bases remaining between them. CDR3 protein: CASSLQGMNTEAFF. CDR3 nucleotide sequence: TGCGCCAGCAGCTTACAGGGTATGAACACTGAAGCTTTCTTT.

This chain connects TRBV9 to TRBJ2-2; tentative D call: TRBD2 (6 bases). This CDR3 contains 15 residues. Germline V gene data show CDR1 as SGDLS and CDR2 as YYNGEE. Between the trimmed V and J ends, which lost 0 bases and 4 bases, there was a span of 10 bases. This CDR3 reads CASSVGQGGTGELFF. In DNA, the CDR3 is TGTGCCAGCAGCGTAGGGCAGGGAGGCACCGGGGAGCTGTTTTTT. Variable domain in full (rest from reference TRBV9 and TRBJ2-2): DSGVTQTPKHLITATGQRVTLRCSPRSGDLSVYWYQQSLDQGLQFLIQYYNGEERAKGNILERFSAQQFPDLHSELNLSSLELGDSALYFCASSVGQGGTGELFFGEGSRLTVL.

This clone was found once. The J gene is TRBJ1-4, the V gene TRBV6-1; D is possibly TRBD1 (6 bases). The CDR3 has 14 residues. V lost 5 bases and J 7 bases, leaving 14 bases between the germline ends. Germline CDR1 and CDR2: MNHNS and SASEGT. The chain's CDR3 is CASSTTGLSEKLFF. The CDR3 DNA is TGTGCCAGCAGTACTACAGGGTTGAGTGAAAAACTGTTTTTT.

V and J are TRBV11-2 and TRBJ2-7; D call uncertain. This CDR3 has 12 residues. V was cut by 5 bases and J by 3 bases, with 8 bases left in between. Germline CDR1 and CDR2: SGHAT and FQNNGV. Here the CDR3 reads CASSPHNYEQYF. The CDR3 DNA reads as TGTGCCAGCAGCCCACACAACTACGAGCAGTACTTC. The complete variable domain, with remaining parts taken from reference TRBV11-2 and TRBJ2-7, reads EAGVAQSPRYKIIEKRQSVAFWCNPISGHATLYWYQQILGQGPKLLIQFQNNGVVDDSQLPKDRFSAERLKGVDSTLKIQPAKLEDSAVYLCASSPHNYEQYFGPGTRLTVT.

The chain links TRBV6-1 to TRBJ1-5, with D perhaps TRBD1 (6 bases). Germline V gene data show CDR1 as MNHNS and CDR2 as SASEGT. Trimming cost V 6 bases and J 0 bases, with 9 bases left between them. CDR3 size: 14 residues. Here the CDR3 reads CASRQGYSNQPQHF. The CDR3 nucleotides read TGTGCCAGCAGACAGGGATATAGCAATCAGCCCCAGCATTTT.

The V and J genes are TRBV19 and TRBJ2-2, with TRBD1 matching over 7 bases. The CDR3 length is 15 residues. The V segment lost 3 bases and the J segment 5 bases; nucleotides outside the gene matches: 6. Germline CDR1 is LNHDA and CDR2 is SQIVND (reference sequence). The CDR3, as DNA: TGTGCCAGTAGTATCAGGACAGGAGTAACCGGGGAGCTGTTTTTT. Amino acids: CASSIRTGVTGELFF.

This clone was seen a few times. V gene TRBV28 combines with J gene TRBJ2-7; D is perhaps TRBD2 (5 bases). Per the germline V gene, CDR1 is MDHEN and CDR2 is SYDVKM. The V gene lost 5 bases and the J gene lost 3 bases, with 11 bases spanning the gap. The CDR3 totals 13 residues. The CDR3 is CASSGPGNYEQYF. The CDR3 nucleotides are TGTGCCAGCAGTGGGCCGGGGAACTACGAGCAGTACTTC.

The V and J genes are TRBV6-1 and TRBJ2-7; possibly TRBD2 for D (5 bases). Trimming left V 8 bases short and J 7 bases short, with 18 bases between. CDR3 length equals 13 residues. CDR1 is MNHNS and CDR2 is SASEGT in the germline V gene. CDR3 nucleotides: TGTGCCAGCCGTGGCGGGCTCAGGAGAGAGCAGTACTTC. This gives the protein CASRGGLRREQYF.

CDR3 DNA sequence: TGTGCCAGCAGTCCTCCATCGGGGACTGCGTCCTACGAGCAGTACTTC. It encodes CASSPPSGTASYEQYF. The V call is TRBV28, the J call TRBJ2-7; perhaps TRBD2 as D (6 bases). The CDR3 runs to 16 residues. CDR1 is MDHEN, CDR2 SYDVKM, per germline. Trimming stripped 5 bases from V and 1 base from J, with 18 bases between. The entire variable domain, with the rest obtained from reference TRBV28 and TRBJ2-7, is as follows: DVKVTQSSRYLVKRTGEKVFLECVQDMDHENMFWYRQDPGLGLRLIYFSYDVKMKEKGDIPEGYSVSREKKERFSLILESASTNQTSMYLCASSPPSGTASYEQYFGPGTRLTVT.

J is TRBJ2-7 and V is TRBV5-1, with 9 bases fitting TRBD1. From germline, CDR1 is SGHRS and CDR2 YFSETQ. The CDR3 is 15 residues long. V gave up 4 bases and J gave up 3 bases; unmatched junction bases: 8. The CDR3 DNA reads as TGCGCCAGCAGCGCAAGTGGGACAGGGCTCTACGAGCAGTACTTC. Its translation is CASSASGTGLYEQYF.

This clone was observed a few times. The chain joins TRBV7-6 to TRBJ2-1; 10 positions match TRBD2. Germline lookup yields CDR1 SGHVS and CDR2 FNYEAQ. The V segment lost 5 bases and the J segment 4 bases; nucleotides outside the gene matches: 8. This CDR3 region has 16 residues. CDR3 protein: CASSTAPSGGYNEQFF. The CDR3 nucleotides are TGTGCCAGCAGCACCGCCCCTAGCGGGGGTTACAATGAGCAGTTCTTC. Based on the CDR3 plus reference TRBV7-6 and TRBJ2-1, the full variable domain is GAGVSQSPRYKVTKRGQDVALRCDPISGHVSLYWYRQALGQGPEFLTYFNYEAQQDKSGLPNDRFSAERPEGSISTLTIQRTEQRDSAMYRCASSTAPSGGYNEQFFGPGTRLTVL.

The chain recombines TRBV19 with TRBJ1-5; 10 bases align to TRBD1. V lost 2 bases, J lost 5 bases, and 9 bases stayed unmatched. The CDR3 is made up of 17 amino acids. Germline assignment: CDR1 LNHDA and CDR2 SQIVND (reference sequence). The CDR3 loop reads CASSIRGGGQGDQPQHF. As DNA, the CDR3 is TGTGCCAGTAGTATACGGGGGGGAGGACAGGGGGATCAGCCCCAGCATTTT.

The gene calls are TRBV2 and TRBJ2-3; weak D call: TRBD2 (5 bases). The germline gives CDR1 SNHLY, CDR2 FYNNEI. The V end lost 6 bases, the J end lost 2 bases, and 9 bases lay between the germline ends. CDR3 length equals 13 residues. CDR3 sequence: CASSLGLTDTQYF. The CDR3 bases are TGTGCCAGCAGCCTCGGACTCACAGATACGCAGTATTTT.

The V and J genes are TRBV9 and TRBJ2-7, with a tentative D call TRBD1 (6 bases). V was pared by 4 bases and J by 1 base, with 12 bases between. The CDR3 totals 14 residues. In germline, CDR1 is SGDLS, CDR2 YYNGEE. The CDR3 DNA follows: TGTGCCAGCAGCTTAGGACAGCCATCCTACGAGCAGTACTTC. Its protein is CASSLGQPSYEQYF.

The chain carries TRBV7-9 and TRBJ1-2; D not certain. V lost 2 bases and J lost 1, with 8 bases in between. Germline CDR1 reads SEHNR; CDR2 reads FQNEAQ (reference sequence). The CDR3 runs 14 residues. The CDR3 DNA is TGTGCCAGCAGCTTAAGTGCAGTTAACTATGGCTACACCTTC. The encoded protein is CASSLSAVNYGYTF.

The rearrangement links TRBV6-1 to TRBJ1-1, with D possibly matching TRBD1 (6 bases). Looked up from germline, CDR1 is MNHNS and CDR2 is SASEGT. The CDR3 has 14 amino acids. V was trimmed by 7 bases and J by 2 bases, leaving 14 bases between them. The chain's CDR3 is CASTNDRRNTEAFF. The CDR3 coding sequence is TGTGCCAGCACGAACGACAGGAGAAACACTGAAGCTTTCTTT.

The V gene is TRBV11-2, the J gene TRBJ2-3; 11 bases agree with TRBD2. V gave up 5 bases and J gave up 2 bases; unmatched junction bases: 9. This CDR3 has 17 amino acids. Germline V gene sequence: CDR1 SGHAT, CDR2 FQNNGV. The CDR3, as DNA: TGTGCCAGCAGCCCAAGACTAGCGGGGAGATACACAGATACGCAGTATTTT. Its protein product is CASSPRLAGRYTDTQYF.

The V gene is TRBV9, the J gene TRBJ2-1; D unclear. There are 13 residues in the CDR3. The germline V and J ends were trimmed by 1 base and 10 bases, with 12 bases remaining between them. CDR1 and CDR2 (germline): SGDLS, YYNGEE. The CDR3: CASSVRDSFEQFF. The CDR3 nucleotides read TGTGCCAGCAGCGTAAGAGATAGCTTCGAGCAGTTCTTC.

V is TRBV6-1 and J is TRBJ2-7, with 7 bases aligning to TRBD1. This CDR3 is built from 17 residues. The junction had 12 bases not matched to a gene; V was cut back by 4 bases and J by 0 bases. Germline-derived CDR1 and CDR2 are MNHNS and SASEGT. The CDR3 region has the DNA TGTGCCAGCAGTGCAAGGTTCGACAGGGCCTACTCCTACGAGCAGTACTTC. Translation: CASSARFDRAYSYEQYF.